The subject of this entry is one TCR beta chain. Antigen unknown. Given a much more abundant clone one base away, this may be a read error. These data are taken from a study of glioma-infiltrating T cells. CDR1 and CDR2 (germline): MNHNS, SASEGT. The CDR3 totals 12 residues. The iRepertoire nested amplicon-rescue multiplex PCR amplified TCR alpha and beta CDR3s from RNA. Tissue mRNA or PBMC total RNA, roughly 90-450 ng, went into one-step reverse transcription and amplification. One entry per CDR3 protein, called by TCRdb with MiXCR from the multiplex PCR reads. The data contain approximately 120,000 distinct CDR3 sequences, less than 30% of them singletons. Study-level results: Above-expected tissue-blood divergence occurred in all gliomas, most in low-grade ones. CDR3 overlap between tissue and blood was very small.

V gene TRBV6-1 combines with J gene TRBJ1-1; a possible D gene is TRBD1 (5 bases). The sequenced material came from glioma tissue, nonneoplastic brain tissue, or PBMCs (not recorded which). The sequence was obtained from a human donor with low-grade glioma or glioblastoma, undergoing nonglioma brain surgery, or in good health (not recorded which). CDR3 amino acids: CATRAGRTEASF. The CDR3 bases are TGTGCCACCCGGGCAGGGCGCACTGAAGCTTCCTTT.